This T cell receptor beta chain was documented in a study of T cell responses to AZD1222 COVID-19 vaccine. Pooled samples include second doses given at about 4 or 12 weeks. Overall study results and limits: Sampled repertoires all dated from after the peak T cell response. Of spike-specific TCRs, nearly half reportedly target regions left unmutated in variants.

Concerning this clone: The antigen is not known.

Per the germline V gene, CDR1 is LNHDA and CDR2 is SQIVND (reference sequence). V was trimmed by 2 bases and J by 7 bases, leaving 14 bases between them. The CDR3 runs 14 residues. Clones were sequenced by immunoSEQ multiplex PCR, and TCRdb holds only the in-frame ones, with some missing. The table has 180,000 or so clones, about 90% seen once. The source of this sequence is an adult who received the AZD1222 COVID-19 vaccine. V is TRBV19 and J is TRBJ1-2, with D maybe TRBD1 (5 bases). Sequences were derived from peripheral blood, sampled 28 days after the second AZD1222 dose. CDR3 amino acids: CASSISTGASGYTF. CDR3 nucleotides: TGTGCCAGTAGTATAAGTACTGGGGCTTCTGGCTACACCTTC.